This entry features one T cell receptor (beta chain) sequence. The data were taken from a study of patients and donors after allogeneic stem cell transplantation. TCRdb used MiXCR to reprocess the RT-PCR reads, holding one entry per CDR3 protein. Altogether 7,300 or so distinct CDR3 sequences are present, about 13% being singletons, with the ten largest covering more than 50%. Germline V CDR1 and CDR2: MNHEY, SMNVEV (reference sequence). The CDR3 has 10 residues. The J gene is TRBJ2-7, the V gene TRBV27; no clear D. The specimen was blood, either unsorted or a sorted T cell fraction (not recorded which). This receptor was identified in a human donor who was either an allogeneic HSCT recipient or a stem cell or donor lymphocyte infusion donor (not recorded which). It is not recorded whose cells these are; they may come from a transplant donor. CDR3 sequence reads: CVTDSYEQYV. The CDR3 DNA is TGTGTAACCGACTCCTACGAGCAGTACGTC.